The 26 T cell receptor beta chains below all came from one sample that was sequenced in a study of T cells after yellow fever vaccination. TCRdb independently ran MiXCR on the 5' RACE reads; one entry per CDR3 protein. This sample has about 510,000 distinct CDR3 sequences, with 21% found just once. Material: PBMCs, obtained roughly 20 days after the first yellow fever vaccination. The receptors were sampled from a man aged 18 to 35 who received the YFV17D yellow fever vaccine.

The chain joins TRBV28 to TRBJ2-1; the match to TRBD2 covers 10 bases. Trimming removed 7 bases from V and 8 bases from J; junction bases left unmatched: 8. This CDR3 has 14 residues. Germline CDR1 and CDR2: MDHEN and SYDVKM. CDR3: CASTDSGGPHEQFF. CDR3 nucleotide sequence: TGTGCCAGCACCGATAGCGGGGGGCCCCATGAGCAGTTCTTC.

V and J are TRBV5-1 and TRBJ2-7, with 8 bases that match TRBD1. The CDR3 sequence is 15 residues long. J lost 5 bases, V lost 1 base, and 8 bases had no gene match. CDR1 and CDR2 (germline): SGHRS, YFSETQ. The CDR3 region is CASSLTGQGGHEQYF. The CDR3 region has the DNA TGCGCCAGCAGCTTGACCGGACAGGGTGGGCACGAGCAGTACTTC. Together with reference TRBV5-1 and TRBJ2-7, the CDR3 gives the full variable domain: KAGVTQTPRYLIKTRGQQVTLSCSPISGHRSVSWYQQTPGQGLQFLFEYFSETQRNKGNFPGRFSGRQFSNSRSEMNVSTLELGDSALYLCASSLTGQGGHEQYFGPGTRLTVT.

This clonotype was observed a handful of times. The V gene is TRBV12-3 or TRBV12-4, the J gene TRBJ2-3, with 10 bases that match TRBD2. V lost 4 bases to trimming and J lost 3 bases; unmatched junction nucleotides: 4. The CDR3 sequence is 15 residues long. CDR3 sequence reads: CASSWLAGGTDTQYF. CDR3 nucleotide sequence: TGTGCCAGCAGTTGGTTAGCGGGGGGAACAGATACGCAGTATTTT.

This sequence joins TRBV28 and TRBJ2-7; 7 bases map to TRBD1. The CDR3 runs to 18 residues. V shed 5 bases, J shed 2 bases, and the junction held 18 bases outside the gene matches. The germline CDR1 and CDR2 sequences are MDHEN and SYDVKM. The CDR3 reads CASSPDRPSYHAPYEQYV. The DNA of the CDR3 is TGTGCCAGCAGTCCGGACAGGCCTTCCTATCATGCCCCCTACGAGCAGTACGTC.

This clonotype was seen repeatedly, ten times or more. The rearrangement uses TRBV5-1 and TRBJ2-2; a weak D match, TRBD1 (6 bases). The CDR3 sequence is 15 residues long. V dropped 0 bases and J dropped 3 bases, with 9 bases sitting between them. The germline V gene encodes CDR1 SGHRS and CDR2 YFSETQ. This chain's CDR3 is CASSLDRVDTGELFF. In DNA form, the CDR3 reads TGCGCCAGCAGCTTGGACAGGGTCGACACCGGGGAGCTGTTTTTT.

This clonotype has a handful of counts. V usage is TRBV7-9 and J usage is TRBJ2-2; D remains unclear. The germline V gene encodes CDR1 SEHNR and CDR2 FQNEAQ (reference sequence). The CDR3 has 14 amino acids. With 5 bases removed from V and 4 bases from J, the gap between germline ends came to 11 bases. In DNA, the CDR3 is TGTGCCAGCAGCCTTACGCAAGTCACCGGGGAGCTGTTTTTT. It is translated as CASSLTQVTGELFF.

V usage is TRBV7-2 and J usage is TRBJ2-7; TRBD1 might be the D (6 bases). Trimming removed 2 bases at V and 5 bases at J, with 13 bases between. This CDR3 spans 14 amino acids. Per germline, CDR1 SGHTA and CDR2 FQGNSA. CDR3 nucleotide sequence: TGTGCCAGCAGCTTAAACAGGGTTTTTGACGAGCAGTACTTC. Protein sequence: CASSLNRVFDEQYF.

This clonotype was picked up many times. The rearrangement links TRBV12-3 or TRBV12-4 to TRBJ2-7; 8 bases align to TRBD1. The CDR3 length is 14 residues. The V and J ends lost 5 bases and 2 bases, in that order; junction bases with no gene match: 5. Written as DNA, the CDR3 is TGTGCCAGCAGTAAAGGACAGGGCGCCTACGAGCAGTACGTC. This gives the protein CASSKGQGAYEQYV.

As DNA, the CDR3 is TGTGCCAGCAGCCAAGAAGGGGTCAGTTACGAGCAGTACTTC. It translates to CASSQEGVSYEQYF. The gene calls are TRBV3-1 and TRBJ2-7, with TRBD1 as a possible D gene (5 bases). The V gene lost 0 bases and the J gene lost 4 bases, with 10 bases spanning the gap. In germline, CDR1 is LGHDT, CDR2 YNNKEL (reference sequence). The CDR3 contains 14 residues.

This chain joins TRBV12-5 and TRBJ2-3, with 9 bases that match TRBD1. The CDR3 is 15 amino acids. Germline values: CDR1 LGHNT, CDR2 FRNRAP. V gave up 2 bases and J gave up 2 bases; unmatched junction bases: 2. In DNA, the CDR3 is TGTGCTAGTGGTTTGCGGACAGGGGACACAGATACGCAGTATTTT. Its protein product is CASGLRTGDTDTQYF. Complete variable domain (other parts from reference TRBV12-5 and TRBJ2-3): DARVTQTPRHKVTEMGQEVTMRCQPILGHNTVFWYRQTMMQGLELLAYFRNRAPLDDSGMPKDRFSAEMPDATLATLKIQPSEPRDSAVYFCASGLRTGDTDTQYFGPGTRLTVL.

The chain recombines TRBV28 with TRBJ1-5; D not resolved. The CDR3 spans 16 residues. V lost 2 bases, J lost 1 base, and 12 bases lay in between. The germline V gene encodes CDR1 MDHEN and CDR2 SYDVKM. The CDR3 DNA reads TGTGCCAGCAGTTTAGGAGGGAATGTGAGCAATCAGCCCCAGCATTTT. Amino acids: CASSLGGNVSNQPQHF. The full variable domain, in which reference TRBV28 and TRBJ1-5 provide the parts outside the CDR3, is DVKVTQSSRYLVKRTGEKVFLECVQDMDHENMFWYRQDPGLGLRLIYFSYDVKMKEKGDIPEGYSVSREKKERFSLILESASTNQTSMYLCASSLGGNVSNQPQHFGDGTRLSIL.

This clonotype was seen a handful of times. This chain links TRBV7-2 with TRBJ2-7; D is ambiguous. Germline CDR1 reads SGHTA; CDR2 reads FQGNSA. The CDR3 runs to 13 residues. V was trimmed by 4 bases and J by 2 bases, leaving 9 bases between them. The CDR3 reads CASSSSFAYEQYF. The CDR3 nucleotides are TGTGCCAGCAGCTCCAGCTTTGCCTACGAGCAGTACTTC.

V and J are TRBV6-4 and TRBJ2-7, with no clear D. CDR3 size: 17 residues. The V end lost 3 bases, the J end lost 2 bases, and 20 bases lay between the germline ends. CDR1 is MRHNA and CDR2 is SNTAGT in the germline V gene. This chain's CDR3 is CASSEFPRRLRPYEQYV. The CDR3 DNA follows: TGTGCCAGCAGTGAATTCCCCCGTAGACTTAGGCCCTACGAGCAGTACGTC.

This clonotype was counted only a few times. The chain has TRBV29-1 and TRBJ2-7; no clear D. Germline CDR1 SQVTM, CDR2 ANQGSEA. The CDR3 covers 11 residues. V was shortened by 3 bases and J by 2 bases, with 5 bases between the two germline ends. DNA for the CDR3: TGCAGCGTTGAGTCTACCTACGAGCAGTACTTC. It codes for CSVESTYEQYF.

This chain connects TRBV2 to TRBJ1-3; D possibly corresponds to TRBD1 (6 bases). The CDR3 totals 15 residues. Germline V gene lookup returns CDR1 SNHLY and CDR2 FYNNEI. Trimming took 6 bases from V and 8 from J, leaving 20 bases between them. Here the CDR3 reads CASSTSDSGGDTIYF. The CDR3 DNA follows: TGTGCCAGCAGCACGTCGGACAGTGGGGGAGACACCATATATTTT.

This chain uses TRBV10-3 with TRBJ2-2; 7 bases fit TRBD1. V shed 2 bases, J shed 5 bases, and the junction held 2 bases outside the gene matches. Germline V lookup: CDR1 ENHRY, CDR2 SYGVKD. The CDR3 runs to 14 residues. CDR3 DNA: TGTGCCATCAGTGAGGACAGGGAAACCGGGGAGCTGTTTTTT. As protein: CAISEDRETGELFF.

The chain carries TRBV13 and TRBJ2-2, with 8 bases lining up with TRBD1. Germline lookup yields CDR1 PRHDT and CDR2 FYEKMQ (reference sequence). Trimming cost V 2 bases and J 6 bases; bases outside gene matches: 5. This CDR3 has 15 amino acids. The CDR3 coding sequence is TGTGCCAGCAGCTTACGTCCAGGGGGCTCCGGGGAGCTGTTTTTT. As protein: CASSLRPGGSGELFF.

This clonotype was observed a handful of times. The rearrangement links TRBV28 to TRBJ2-5; D uncertain. CDR1 is MDHEN, CDR2 SYDVKM, per germline. The CDR3 spans 14 residues. V was clipped by 2 bases and J by 5 bases, with 12 bases between them. CDR3 sequence reads: CASSLRLGRETQYF. In DNA form, the CDR3 reads TGTGCCAGCAGTTTACGGTTGGGCCGGGAGACCCAGTACTTC. The full variable domain, its missing parts supplied by reference TRBV28 and TRBJ2-5, is DVKVTQSSRYLVKRTGEKVFLECVQDMDHENMFWYRQDPGLGLRLIYFSYDVKMKEKGDIPEGYSVSREKKERFSLILESASTNQTSMYLCASSLRLGRETQYFGPGTRLLVL.

This clonotype was counted at least ten times. The rearrangement uses TRBV7-6 and TRBJ1-5; D not resolved. The CDR3 spans 14 residues. Germline lookup yields CDR1 SGHVS and CDR2 FNYEAQ. V dropped 3 bases and J dropped 7 bases, with 13 bases sitting between them. The CDR3 coding sequence is TGTGCCAGCAGCTTCGAGATGGGAGCCCAGCCCCAGCATTTT. Translation gives CASSFEMGAQPQHF.

The chain employs TRBV7-9 and TRBJ2-7; D not certain. The germline gives CDR1 SEHNR, CDR2 FQNEAQ (reference sequence). Trimming left V 3 bases short and J 1 base short, with 10 bases between. The CDR3 extends over 14 amino acids. CDR3 DNA: TGTGCCAGCAGCTTTTCTTACAGTTCCTACGAGCAGTACTTC. It codes for CASSFSYSSYEQYF. Based on the CDR3 plus reference TRBV7-9 and TRBJ2-7, the full variable domain is DTGVSQNPRHKITKRGQNVTFRCDPISEHNRLYWYRQTLGQGPEFLTYFQNEAQLEKSRLLSDRFSAERPKGSFSTLEIQRTEQGDSAMYLCASSFSYSSYEQYFGPGTRLTVT.

The chain carries TRBV29-1 and TRBJ1-5; TRBD1 matches at 7 bases. The CDR3 contains 14 residues. Looked up from germline, CDR1 is SQVTM and CDR2 is ANQGSEA. Germline trimming cut 2 bases from V and 7 bases from J; bases unmatched to any gene: 8. CDR3 region: CSVERGTGVQPQHF. CDR3 coding DNA: TGCAGCGTTGAAAGGGGCACAGGGGTACAGCCCCAGCATTTT.

This clonotype was recorded only once. The CDR3 DNA is TGTGCCAGCAGCGTAGACCACTCGTCGGGAAACACCATATATTTT. Translation gives CASSVDHSSGNTIYF. The chain couples TRBV9 to TRBJ1-3; no firm D call. CDR1 is SGDLS, CDR2 YYNGEE, per germline. The CDR3 consists of 15 residues. Trimming shortened V by 0 bases and J by 4 bases, and 11 bases separated the two germline ends. The full variable domain, completed using reference TRBV9 and TRBJ1-3, is DSGVTQTPKHLITATGQRVTLRCSPRSGDLSVYWYQQSLDQGLQFLIQYYNGEERAKGNILERFSAQQFPDLHSELNLSSLELGDSALYFCASSVDHSSGNTIYFGEGSWLTVV.

This chain uses TRBV5-1 with TRBJ2-1; D possibly matches TRBD1 or TRBD2 (5 bases each). The CDR3 length is 15 residues. Germline CDR1 is SGHRS and CDR2 is YFSETQ. V lost 4 bases and J 5 bases, leaving 16 bases between the germline ends. CDR3 coding DNA: TGCGCCAGCAGCCCGGGACCGTTTATGAACAATGAGCAGTTCTTC. It specifies CASSPGPFMNNEQFF.

In its sample, this clonotype was seen a few times. V gene TRBV4-1 combines with J gene TRBJ1-5; D is unresolved. Trimming took 3 bases from V and 6 from J, leaving 12 bases between them. CDR1 MGHRA and CDR2 YSYEKL come from the germline V gene. This CDR3 contains 14 residues. The CDR3 region is CASSQAVGFQPQHF. The CDR3 DNA sequence: TGCGCCAGCAGCCAGGCGGTCGGCTTTCAGCCCCAGCATTTT.

V is TRBV19 and J is TRBJ2-3, with 7 bases aligning to TRBD1. J gave up 0 bases and V 5 bases, and 5 bases lay outside the gene matches. Per the germline V gene, CDR1 is LNHDA and CDR2 is SQIVND (reference sequence). The CDR3 runs to 15 residues. This CDR3 reads CASSHDRASTDTQYF. The CDR3 DNA reads TGTGCCAGTAGTCACGACAGGGCTAGCACAGATACGCAGTATTTT.

The V gene is TRBV29-1, the J gene TRBJ2-3, with unresolved D. The V gene lost 3 bases and the J gene lost 0 bases, with 7 bases spanning the gap. In germline, CDR1 is SQVTM, CDR2 ANQGSEA. There are 13 residues in the CDR3. CDR3 protein: CSVEQESTDTQYF. CDR3 nucleotide sequence: TGCAGCGTTGAGCAGGAGAGCACAGATACGCAGTATTTT.